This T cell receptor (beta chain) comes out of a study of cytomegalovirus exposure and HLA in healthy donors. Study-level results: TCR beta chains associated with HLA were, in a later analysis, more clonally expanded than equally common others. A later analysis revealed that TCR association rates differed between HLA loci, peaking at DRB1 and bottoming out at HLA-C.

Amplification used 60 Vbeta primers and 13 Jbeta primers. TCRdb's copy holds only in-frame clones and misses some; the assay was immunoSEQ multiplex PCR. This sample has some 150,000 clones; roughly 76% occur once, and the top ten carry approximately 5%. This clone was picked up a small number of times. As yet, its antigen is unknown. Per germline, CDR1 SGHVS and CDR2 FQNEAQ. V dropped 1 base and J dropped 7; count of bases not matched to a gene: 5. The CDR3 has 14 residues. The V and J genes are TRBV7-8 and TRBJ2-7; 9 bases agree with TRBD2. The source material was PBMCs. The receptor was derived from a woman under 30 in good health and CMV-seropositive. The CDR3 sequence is CASSLVSGGWEQYF. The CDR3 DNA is TGTGCCAGCAGCTTAGTTAGCGGGGGATGGGAGCAGTACTTC.